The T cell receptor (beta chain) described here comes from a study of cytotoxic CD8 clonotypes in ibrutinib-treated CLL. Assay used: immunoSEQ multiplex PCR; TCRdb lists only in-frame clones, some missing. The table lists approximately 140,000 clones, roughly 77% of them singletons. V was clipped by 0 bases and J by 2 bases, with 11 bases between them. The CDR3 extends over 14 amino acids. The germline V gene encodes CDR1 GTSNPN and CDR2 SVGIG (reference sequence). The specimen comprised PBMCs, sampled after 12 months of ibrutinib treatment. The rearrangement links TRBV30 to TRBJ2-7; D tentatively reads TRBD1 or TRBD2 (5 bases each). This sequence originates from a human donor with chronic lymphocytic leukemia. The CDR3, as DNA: TGTGCCTGGAGTGTTGGGGGAACGACCTACGAGCAGTACTTC. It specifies CAWSVGGTTYEQYF.